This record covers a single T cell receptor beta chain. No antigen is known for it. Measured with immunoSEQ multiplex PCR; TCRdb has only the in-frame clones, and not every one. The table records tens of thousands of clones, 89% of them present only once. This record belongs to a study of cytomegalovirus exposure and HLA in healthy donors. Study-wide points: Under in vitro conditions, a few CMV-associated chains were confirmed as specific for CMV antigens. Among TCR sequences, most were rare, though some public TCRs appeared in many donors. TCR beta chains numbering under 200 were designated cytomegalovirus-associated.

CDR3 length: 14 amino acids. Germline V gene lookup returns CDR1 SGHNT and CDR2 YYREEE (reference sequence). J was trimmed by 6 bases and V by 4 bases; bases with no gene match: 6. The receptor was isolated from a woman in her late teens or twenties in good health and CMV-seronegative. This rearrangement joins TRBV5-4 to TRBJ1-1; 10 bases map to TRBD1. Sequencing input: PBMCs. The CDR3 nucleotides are TGTGCCAGCAGCAAGACAGGGGGCGCGTCTGAAGCTTTCTTT. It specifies CASSKTGGASEAFF.